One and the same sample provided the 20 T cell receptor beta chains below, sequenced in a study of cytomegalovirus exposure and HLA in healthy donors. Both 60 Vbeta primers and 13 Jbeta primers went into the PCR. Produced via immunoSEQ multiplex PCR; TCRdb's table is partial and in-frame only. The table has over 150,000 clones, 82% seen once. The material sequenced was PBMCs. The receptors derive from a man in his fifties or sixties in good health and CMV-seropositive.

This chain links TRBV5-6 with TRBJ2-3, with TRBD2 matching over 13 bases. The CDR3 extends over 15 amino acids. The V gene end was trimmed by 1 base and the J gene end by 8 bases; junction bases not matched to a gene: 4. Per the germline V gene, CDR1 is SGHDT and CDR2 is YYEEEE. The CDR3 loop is CASSLRTSGRGTQYF. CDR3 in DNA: TGTGCCAGCAGCTTGAGGACTAGCGGGAGAGGTACGCAGTATTTT.

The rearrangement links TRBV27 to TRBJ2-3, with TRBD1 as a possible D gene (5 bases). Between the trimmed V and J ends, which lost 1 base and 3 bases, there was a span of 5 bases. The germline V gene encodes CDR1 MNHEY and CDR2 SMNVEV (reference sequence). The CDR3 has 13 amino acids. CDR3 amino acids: CASSLYRTDTQYF. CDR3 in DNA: TGTGCCAGCAGTTTATACAGGACAGATACGCAGTATTTT.

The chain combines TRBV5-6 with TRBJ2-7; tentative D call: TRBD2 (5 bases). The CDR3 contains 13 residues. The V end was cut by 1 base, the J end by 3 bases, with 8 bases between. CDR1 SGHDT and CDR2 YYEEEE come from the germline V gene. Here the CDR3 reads CASSLRRNYEQYF. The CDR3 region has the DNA TGTGCCAGCAGCTTGAGGAGGAACTACGAGCAGTACTTC.

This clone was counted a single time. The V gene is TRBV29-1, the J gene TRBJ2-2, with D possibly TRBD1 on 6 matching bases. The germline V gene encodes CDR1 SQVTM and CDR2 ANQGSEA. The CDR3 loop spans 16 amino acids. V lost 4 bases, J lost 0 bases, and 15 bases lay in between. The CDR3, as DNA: TGCAGCGTTGGGGGGCAAAGGCCTGCGAACACCGGGGAGCTGTTTTTT. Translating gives CSVGGQRPANTGELFF.

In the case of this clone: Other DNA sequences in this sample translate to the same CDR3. CDR3 sequence reads: CAWSGGDTQYF. The CDR3, as DNA: TGTGCCTGGAGCGGAGGGGATACGCAGTATTTT. V usage is TRBV30 and J usage is TRBJ2-3, with D perhaps TRBD2 (6 bases). The CDR3 sequence is 11 residues long. V was shortened by 3 bases and J by 6 bases, with 7 bases between the two germline ends. The V gene's germline CDR1 is GTSNPN and CDR2 SVGIG (reference sequence).

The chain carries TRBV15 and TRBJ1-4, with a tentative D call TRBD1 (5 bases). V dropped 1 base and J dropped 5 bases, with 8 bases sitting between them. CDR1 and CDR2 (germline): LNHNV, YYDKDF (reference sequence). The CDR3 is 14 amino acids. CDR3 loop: CATSRVGGNEKLFF. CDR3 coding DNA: TGTGCCACCAGCAGAGTGGGGGGGAATGAAAAACTGTTTTTT.

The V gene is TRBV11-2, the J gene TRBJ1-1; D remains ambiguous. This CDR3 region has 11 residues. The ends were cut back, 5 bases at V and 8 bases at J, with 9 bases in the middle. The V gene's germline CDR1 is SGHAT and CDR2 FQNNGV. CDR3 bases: TGTGCCAGCAGCGTGAGCAGGGAAGCTTTCTTT. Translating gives CASSVSREAFF.

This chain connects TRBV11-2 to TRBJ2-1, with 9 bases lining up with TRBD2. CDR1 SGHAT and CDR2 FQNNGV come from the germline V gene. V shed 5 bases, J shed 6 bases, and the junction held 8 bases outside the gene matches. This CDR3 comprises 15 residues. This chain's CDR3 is CASSPTSGFSNEQFF. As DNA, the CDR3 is TGTGCCAGCAGCCCTACTAGCGGGTTCTCCAATGAGCAGTTCTTC. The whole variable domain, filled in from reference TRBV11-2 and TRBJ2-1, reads EAGVAQSPRYKIIEKRQSVAFWCNPISGHATLYWYQQILGQGPKLLIQFQNNGVVDDSQLPKDRFSAERLKGVDSTLKIQPAKLEDSAVYLCASSPTSGFSNEQFFGPGTRLTVL.

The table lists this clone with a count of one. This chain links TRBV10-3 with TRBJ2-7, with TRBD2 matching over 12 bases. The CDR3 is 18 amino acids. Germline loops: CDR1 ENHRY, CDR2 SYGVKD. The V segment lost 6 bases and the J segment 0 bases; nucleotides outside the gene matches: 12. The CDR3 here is CAISLDGASGRGSYEQYF. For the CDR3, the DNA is TGTGCCATCAGCCTAGACGGGGCTAGCGGGAGGGGCTCCTACGAGCAGTACTTC.

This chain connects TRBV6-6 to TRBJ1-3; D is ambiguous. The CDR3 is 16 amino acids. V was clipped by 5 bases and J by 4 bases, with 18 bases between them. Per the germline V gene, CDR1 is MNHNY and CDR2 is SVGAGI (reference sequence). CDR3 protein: CASSTRTGMGGNTIYF. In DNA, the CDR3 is TGTGCCAGCAGTACGAGGACGGGGATGGGAGGAAACACCATATATTTT.

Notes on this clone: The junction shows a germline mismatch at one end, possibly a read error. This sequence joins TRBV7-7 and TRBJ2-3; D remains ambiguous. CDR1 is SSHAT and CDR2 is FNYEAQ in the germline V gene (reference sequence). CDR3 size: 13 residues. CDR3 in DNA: TGTGCTAGCAGCTTGGAGCGATGGGATACGCAGTATTTT. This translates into CASSLERWDTQYF. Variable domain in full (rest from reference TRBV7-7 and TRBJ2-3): GAGVSQSPRYKVTKRGQDVTLRCDPISSHATLYWYQQALGQGPEFLTYFNYEAQPDKSGLPSDRFSAERPEGSISTLTIQRTEQRDSAMYRCASSLERWDTQYFGPGTRLTVL.

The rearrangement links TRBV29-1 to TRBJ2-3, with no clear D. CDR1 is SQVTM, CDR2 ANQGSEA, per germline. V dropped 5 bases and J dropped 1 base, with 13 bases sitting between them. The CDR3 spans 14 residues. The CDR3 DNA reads TGCAGCGTTTTCGGTAGCTTCCGCACAGATACGCAGTATTTT. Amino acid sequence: CSVFGSFRTDTQYF.

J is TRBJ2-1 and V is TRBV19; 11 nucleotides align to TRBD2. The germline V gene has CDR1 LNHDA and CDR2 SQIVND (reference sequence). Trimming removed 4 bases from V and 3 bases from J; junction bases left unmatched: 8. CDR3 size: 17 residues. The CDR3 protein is CASSTWGLADYYNEQFF. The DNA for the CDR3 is TGTGCCAGTAGTACCTGGGGACTAGCGGACTACTACAATGAGCAGTTCTTC.

CDR3 nucleotides: TGTGCCAGCAGCTCGGGACTAGCGGGTAGCTACGAGCAGTACTTC. Its protein is CASSSGLAGSYEQYF. The rearrangement uses TRBV7-3 and TRBJ2-7, with 12 bases lining up with TRBD2. V was clipped by 4 bases and J by 3 bases; unmatched bases: 4. Germline assignment: CDR1 SGHTA and CDR2 FQGTGA. This CDR3 is built from 15 residues.

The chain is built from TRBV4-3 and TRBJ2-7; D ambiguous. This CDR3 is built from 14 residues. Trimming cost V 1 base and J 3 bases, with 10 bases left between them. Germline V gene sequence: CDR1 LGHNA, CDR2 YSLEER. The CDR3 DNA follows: TGCGCCAGCAGCCAAGGACACGGAAACTACGAGCAGTACTTC. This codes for CASSQGHGNYEQYF.

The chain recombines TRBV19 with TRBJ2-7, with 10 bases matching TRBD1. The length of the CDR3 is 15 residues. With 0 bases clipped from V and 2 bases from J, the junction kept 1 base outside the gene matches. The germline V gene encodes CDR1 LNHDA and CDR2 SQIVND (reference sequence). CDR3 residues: CASSIEDRGTYEQYF. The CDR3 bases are TGTGCCAGTAGTATAGAGGACAGGGGGACCTACGAGCAGTACTTC.

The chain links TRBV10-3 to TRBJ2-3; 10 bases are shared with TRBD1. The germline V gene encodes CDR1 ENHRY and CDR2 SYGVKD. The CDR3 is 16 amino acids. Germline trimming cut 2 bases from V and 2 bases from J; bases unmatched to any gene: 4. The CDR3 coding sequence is TGTGCCATCAGTGAGGGGACAGGGGCCCTCACAGATACGCAGTATTTT. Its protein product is CAISEGTGALTDTQYF.

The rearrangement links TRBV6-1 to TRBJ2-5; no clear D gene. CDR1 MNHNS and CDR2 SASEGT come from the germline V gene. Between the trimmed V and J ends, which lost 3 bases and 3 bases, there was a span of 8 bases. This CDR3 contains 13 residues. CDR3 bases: TGTGCCAGCAGTGACCACCGAGAAGAGACCCAGTACTTC. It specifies CASSDHREETQYF.

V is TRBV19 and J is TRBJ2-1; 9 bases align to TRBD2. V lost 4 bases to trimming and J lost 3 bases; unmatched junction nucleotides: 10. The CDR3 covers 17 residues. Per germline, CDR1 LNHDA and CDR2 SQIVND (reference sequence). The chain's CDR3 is CASSTTVGAGGYNEQFF. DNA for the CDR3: TGTGCCAGTAGTACCACCGTGGGAGCGGGAGGCTACAATGAGCAGTTCTTC.

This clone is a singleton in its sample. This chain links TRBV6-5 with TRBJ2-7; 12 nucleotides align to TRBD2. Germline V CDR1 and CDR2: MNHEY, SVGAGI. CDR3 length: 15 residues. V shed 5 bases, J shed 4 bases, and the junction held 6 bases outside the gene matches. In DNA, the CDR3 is TGTGCCAGCAGTCCTAGCGGGAGGGCTGAATACGAGCAGTACTTC. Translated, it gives CASSPSGRAEYEQYF.